Listed below are T cell receptor beta chains from one sample, sequenced in a study of blood T cells in healthy people across ages. From the 5' RACE reads, TCRdb called clonotypes with MiXCR, one entry per CDR3 protein. This table has approximately 800,000 distinct CDR3 sequences, under 30% appearing once. These sequences were also reported in another study, on T cells of mothers and their children.

Input material: blood. The receptors stem from a boy aged 5-17 years in good health. CDR3s include the opening cysteine and the closing phenylalanine or tryptophan. A D gene is named only where the DNA matches it firmly. Expanded clones get a size class; other rows say once, few or many, or leave the size out.

clone_size	d_call	v_call	j_call	cdr3_nt	cdr3_aa
.	.	TRBV29-1	TRBJ1-2	TGCAGCGTTTCAGTTTCGGGGAACTATGGCTACACCTTC	CSVSVSGNYGYTF
many	.	TRBV3-1	TRBJ2-5	TGTGCCAGCAGCCAACTGGAGACCCAGTACTTC	CASSQLETQYF
.	.	TRBV7-2	TRBJ2-7	TGTGCCAGCAGCCGAGCCCTTTTGGGGGTTAGCTCCTACGAGCAGTACTTC	CASSRALLGVSSYEQYF
.	.	TRBV10-2	TRBJ2-5	TGCGACAGCAGTCCGAGGGGGTACCAAGAGACCCAGTACTTC	CDSSPRGYQETQYF
many	.	TRBV5-1	TRBJ1-2	TGCGCCAGCAGCGGTGTGGGGCTGACAGCAACCCTCTATGGCTACACCTTC	CASSGVGLTATLYGYTF
.	.	TRBV20-1	TRBJ2-5	TGCAGTGCTAGGGCAGAGTACCAAGAGACCCAGTACTTC	CSARAEYQETQYF
few	.	TRBV20-1	TRBJ2-3	TGCAGTGCTCGGGGCGGTACAGATACGCAGTATTTT	CSARGGTDTQYF
few	.	TRBV4-1	TRBJ1-3	TGCGCCAGCAGCCAACAGGGAGGTCACCCTGGAAACACCATATATTTT	CASSQQGGHPGNTIYF
few	.	TRBV12-3/TRBV12-4	TRBJ2-4	TGTGCCAGCAGTAAAGGGACGGGAATAATAACCAAAAACATTCAGTACTTC	CASSKGTGIITKNIQYF
few	TRBD2	TRBV10-3	TRBJ2-3	TGTGCCATCGGGGGGGGGCTAGCGGGAAGCACAGATACGCAGTATTTT	CAIGGGLAGSTDTQYF
.	TRBD2	TRBV6-5	TRBJ2-5	TGTGCCAGCAGCCCCTGGACTAGCGGGGGTCGAAAGACCCAGTACTTC	CASSPWTSGGRKTQYF
.	.	TRBV6-5	TRBJ1-6	TGTGCCAGCAGTTACTCGACGGAGGGATTCTATAATTCACCCCTCCACTTT	CASSYSTEGFYNSPLHF
few	TRBD2	TRBV7-2	TRBJ2-3	TGTGCCAGCAGCTCTAGCGGGGGGGCGGGAGATACGCAGTATTTT	CASSSSGGAGDTQYF
.	.	TRBV12-3/TRBV12-4	TRBJ2-1	TGTGCCAGCAGTACCCTTAGAGATGAGCAGTTCTTC	CASSTLRDEQFF
.	TRBD2	TRBV7-2	TRBJ2-7	TGTGCCAGCAGCTTAGGGGGGACTAGTTCGTACTACGAGCAGTACTTC	CASSLGGTSSYYEQYF
few	.	TRBV3-1	TRBJ1-2	TGTGCCAGCAGCCAAGATCTCGGGGGCGGCTACACCTTC	CASSQDLGGGYTF
few	TRBD1	TRBV12-3/TRBV12-4	TRBJ1-2	TGTGCCAGCAGACTGCCGGGACAGGGAGGCTATGGCTACACCTTC	CASRLPGQGGYGYTF
.	TRBD1	TRBV2	TRBJ1-2	TGTGCCAGCAGGGGCGGACAGGACTATGGCTACACCTTC	CASRGGQDYGYTF
.	.	TRBV19	TRBJ1-2	TGTGCCACCGAGGACAGTAACTATGGCTACACCTTC	CATEDSNYGYTF
.	TRBD2	TRBV7-2	TRBJ2-3	TGTGCCAGCAGCTCGGGAAGAGGGGGACTAGCTCTGGCAGATACGCAGTATTTT	CASSSGRGGLALADTQYF
.	.	TRBV12-3/TRBV12-4	TRBJ1-1	TGTGCCAGCAGTTCCGGGGCCTTGAACACTGAAGCTTTCTTT	CASSSGALNTEAFF
.	.	TRBV21-1	TRBJ1-4	TGTGCCAGCCGCCCCGGACCAAGGTACAAACTGTTTTTT	CASRPGPRYKLFF
.	.	TRBV7-6	TRBJ2-5	TGTGCCAGCAGCCAAGACCTGATTCAGGACTACCAAGAGACCCAGTACTTC	CASSQDLIQDYQETQYF
few	TRBD2	TRBV12-3/TRBV12-4	TRBJ2-1	TGTGCCAGCAGTACCCGAAGACTAGCTTTAGATGAGCAGTTCTTC	CASSTRRLALDEQFF
.	TRBD2	TRBV27	TRBJ2-2	TGTGCCAGCAGCCCGACTAGCGGGCTATCAGCGGACACCGGGGAGCTGTTTTTT	CASSPTSGLSADTGELFF
.	.	TRBV19	TRBJ2-5	TGTGCCAGTAGTATCTATCCTGGACAGATTCAAGAGACCCAGTACTTC	CASSIYPGQIQETQYF
.	.	TRBV2	TRBJ1-4	TGTGCCAGCAGTGAAGATCAGGCAACTAATGAAAAACTGTTTTTT	CASSEDQATNEKLFF
few	.	TRBV10-2	TRBJ2-3	TGCGCCAGCAGTGCCCGTGAGCTCGACGACCGGTCTTTT	CASSARELDDRSF
.	.	TRBV15	TRBJ2-5	TGTGCCACCAGCGTACAGGCGGAAGAGACCCAGTACTTC	CATSVQAEETQYF
few	TRBD2	TRBV4-1	TRBJ2-5	TGCGCCAGCAGCCAAGATGGGACTAGGGGAGAGACCCAGTACTTC	CASSQDGTRGETQYF
.	.	TRBV10-3	TRBJ2-4	TGTGCCATCACGGAGCGTTTACTAGCCAAAAACATTCAGTACTTC	CAITERLLAKNIQYF
once	TRBD1	TRBV2	TRBJ2-2	TGTGCCAGCAGAGCGACAGGGACGGGCACCGGGGAGCTGTTTTTT	CASRATGTGTGELFF
few	.	TRBV4-1	TRBJ1-4	TGCGCCAGCAGCCCGGGACCGAGGAGTGAAAAACTGTTTTTT	CASSPGPRSEKLFF
.	.	TRBV11-2	TRBJ2-4	TGTGCCAGCAGCTTAGCATGGAATCCAAAAAACATTCAGTACTTC	CASSLAWNPKNIQYF
.	.	TRBV3-1	TRBJ1-2	TGTGCCAGCAGCCAAGATATCGGGGAGAGCGGAGGCTACACCTTC	CASSQDIGESGGYTF